Reported below is one T cell receptor (beta chain). The entry originates in a study of blood T cell repertoires in COVID-19. Overall study: Samples representing acute and convalescent COVID-19 were sourced from the United States, Italy and Spain. Nucleic acid was either cDNA or gDNA, and it came from T cells, B-cell-depleted T cells, or PBMCs.

The CDR3 runs 13 residues. V lost 5 bases and J 3 bases, leaving 8 bases between the germline ends. Germline V gives CDR1 SEHNR, CDR2 FQNEAQ (reference sequence). As processed by the authors: Estimation of nucleated cell counts relied on the amplification of reference gene primers. The method was immunoSEQ multiplex PCR; TCRdb's version includes in-frame clones alone and lacks a portion of them. Clonal size and the V and J genes are those of that table, whereas D and trimming came from the DNA. The profile shows 20,000 to 25,000 clones, around 67% of them singletons. The chain uses TRBV7-9 and TRBJ1-3; D not certain. Sequenced: peripheral blood. This clonotype was sampled from a human donor in a cohort sampled during active or convalescent COVID-19. CDR3 protein: CASSPLGGNTIYF. Here the CDR3 DNA reads TGTGCCAGCAGCCCCCTAGGTGGAAACACCATATATTTT.